This passage covers 25 T cell receptor delta chains from one sample sequenced in a study of gamma-delta chains in newborns, infants, children. TCRdb made new clone calls on the reads using CATT. The table records roughly 2,600 delta-chain clones, approximately 1.1% of them present only once. Material for sequencing was blood. The receptors shown here come from a child who was a newborn, infant or young child, either healthy, febrile or measles-vaccinated (not recorded which).

At least ten counts were recorded for this clone. This likely stems from a read error, as it lies one base from a far larger clone. The chain links TRDV2 to TRDJ3, with 10 positions matching TRDD3. CDR3 length: 22 residues. CDR1 and CDR2 from the germline V gene are GEAIGNYY and EKD. As DNA, the CDR3 is TGTGCCCGTGACTCACTCCACCGTCTGGGGGATAAAAAACCCTGGGACACCCGACAGATGTTTTTC. Amino acids: CARDSLHRLGDKKPWDTRQMFF.

There are a few counts of this clone. It differs at one base from a far larger clone, so likely a read error. The sample has other DNA sequences that encode this CDR3 too. The chain couples TRDV2 to TRDJ3, with D possibly being TRDD3 (6 bases). The CDR3 sequence is 20 residues long. Trimming shortened V by 0 bases and J by 0 bases, and 17 bases separated the two germline ends. Looked up from germline, CDR1 is GEAIGNYY and CDR2 is EKD. The chain's CDR3 is CACDTVLGGRSSWDTRQMFF. DNA for the CDR3: TGTGCCTGTGACACCGTACTGGGAGGCCGGAGCTCCTGGGACACCCGACAGATGTTTTTC.

This clone was detected only a few times. This likely traces to a read error, being one base from a far larger clone. J is TRDJ3 and V is TRDV2; 10 bases are a match to TRDD3. The CDR3 totals 22 residues. Germline V lookup: CDR1 GEAIGNYY, CDR2 EKD. J was trimmed by 2 bases and V by 3 bases; bases with no gene match: 18. The CDR3 DNA reads as TGTGCCTGTGACTCACTCCACCGTCTGGGGGATAACAAACCCTGGGACACCCGACAGATGTTTTTC. Translation: CACDSLHRLGDNKPWDTRQMFF.

In regard to this clone: TCRdb's protein, taken from a much larger clone, differs from this DNA's translation at residue 12, likely owing to a read error; the protein displayed comes from the DNA. The genes are TRDV2 and TRDJ3; 11 bases agree with TRDD3. CDR1 GEAIGNYY and CDR2 EKD come from the germline V gene. The CDR3 loop spans 19 amino acids. Germline trimming cut 3 bases from V and 5 bases from J; bases unmatched to any gene: 11. The CDR3 nucleotides are TGTGCCTGTGACCCATTACTGGGGGATAATCCCCGGGACACCCGACAGATGTTTTTC. As protein: CACDPLLGDNPRDTRQMFF.

This clone has ten or more counts. This likely stems from a read error, as it lies one base from a far larger clone. The V call is TRDV2, the J call TRDJ3; D possibly corresponds to TRDD3 (6 bases). V was cut by 2 bases and J by 0 bases, with 13 bases left in between. The CDR3 loop spans 18 amino acids. The V gene's germline CDR1 is GEAIGNYY and CDR2 EKD. The DNA of the CDR3 is TGTGCCTGTGACAACTTGGGGGCTAGCTCCTGGGACACCCGACAGATGTTTTTC. Translation: CACDNLGASSWDTRQMFF.

This clone was counted only a few times. A single base is all that separates this from a far larger clone, so a read error is likely. This sample also contains other DNA sequences that code for the same CDR3. The chain links TRDV2 to TRDJ1, with 13 bases matching TRDD3. CDR1 is GEAIGNYY and CDR2 is EKD in the germline V gene. This CDR3 is built from 18 residues. After removal of 0 bases from V and 6 bases from J, the junction contained 12 bases not matched to a gene. The CDR3 DNA reads TGTGCCTGTGACACCGTTACTGGGGGATACGCCCTCGAAAATAAACTCATCTTT. Translated: CACDTVTGGYALENKLIF.

This clone was detected ten times or more. A far bigger clonotype differs at one base, so this is likely a read error. The chain recombines TRDV2 with TRDJ1; 12 nucleotides match TRDD3. Germline V gene data show CDR1 as GEAIGNYY and CDR2 as EKD. CDR3 length: 14 residues. As DNA, the CDR3 is TGTGCCTGTGACCTACTGGGGGATACCGATAAACCCATCTTT. Protein product: CACDLLGDTDKPIF.

This clone was counted between two and nine times. This is likely an artifact of a read error, given a far larger clone one base away. The same CDR3 arises from other DNA sequences in this sample as well. The CDR3 protein is CACDKWGKTDKLIF. In DNA form, the CDR3 reads TGTGCCTGTGACAAATGGGGGAAGACCGACAAACTCATCTTT. The chain combines TRDV2 with TRDJ1; 7 nucleotides align to TRDD3. CDR3 length equals 14 residues. CDR1 and CDR2 (germline): GEAIGNYY, EKD.

This clone was seen only a few times. The translation of this DNA and the TCRdb protein of a much larger clone differ at residue 12, probably owing to a read error; the protein shown here is translated from the DNA. The CDR3 sequence: CACDTVALPAGNKRDTDKLIF. CDR3 coding DNA: TGTGCCTGTGACACCGTGGCCCTCCCGGCGGGGAATAAAAGGGACACCGATAAACTCATCTTT. The chain is built from TRDV2 and TRDJ1; tentatively, D is TRDD3 (5 bases). Between the trimmed V and J ends, which lost 0 bases and 0 bases, there was a span of 28 bases. Germline CDR1 is GEAIGNYY and CDR2 is EKD. This CDR3 spans 21 amino acids.

V gene TRDV2 combines with J gene TRDJ3; maybe TRDD3 (6 bases). CDR3 length: 19 amino acids. CDR1 is GEAIGNYY and CDR2 is EKD in the germline V gene. V lost 1 base and J 0 bases, leaving 15 bases between the germline ends. The CDR3 here is CACDTLGGASSWDTRQMFF. In DNA form, the CDR3 reads TGTGCCTGTGACACGTTAGGGGGAGCCAGCTCCTGGGACACCCGACAGATGTTTTTC.

By its share, this clone is medium-sized (0.01 to 0.1%). This likely reflects a read error, since a far larger clone is one base away. V is TRDV2 and J is TRDJ3; 12 bases map to TRDD3. The CDR3 covers 17 residues. The germline V gene has CDR1 GEAIGNYY and CDR2 EKD. The CDR3 loop is CACDVLGDTWGTRQMFF. The CDR3 nucleotides read TGTGCCTGTGACGTACTGGGGGATACCTGGGGCACCCGACAGATGTTTTTC.

This clone was seen more than once but under ten times. This DNA's translation differs at residue 7 from TCRdb's protein, which comes from a much larger clone; a read error is likely, and the protein shown is translated from the DNA. V is TRDV2 and J is TRDJ2; possibly TRDD3 for D (6 bases). The V gene lost 0 bases and the J gene lost 0 bases, with 10 bases spanning the gap. CDR3 size: 16 residues. CDR1 and CDR2 from the germline V gene are GEAIGNYY and EKD. The CDR3 here is CACDTVWDTLTAQLFF. CDR3 nucleotide sequence: TGTGCCTGTGACACCGTGTGGGATACTTTGACAGCACAACTCTTCTTT.

About this clone: A far larger clone differs by one base, so this is likely a read error. The sample carries other DNA sequences with the same CDR3. The chain combines TRDV2 with TRDJ3; D may be TRDD3 (6 bases). The germline V gene encodes CDR1 GEAIGNYY and CDR2 EKD. CDR3 size: 18 residues. The CDR3 here is CACDTVGGSSWDTRQMFF. The CDR3, as DNA: TGTGCTTGTGACACCGTGGGGGGGAGCTCCTGGGACACCCGACAGATGTTTTTC.

The sample holds a few counts of this clone. This probably arose from a read error, given a far larger clone one base away. The sample contains more than one DNA sequence encoding this CDR3. This chain's CDR3 is CACDTVLGDTWDTRQMFF. The DNA of the CDR3 is TGTGCCTGTGACACTGTACTGGGGGATACCTGGGACACCCGACAGATGTTTTTC. The chain combines TRDV2 with TRDJ3, with 11 bases fitting TRDD3. The trim removed 1 base at V and 2 bases at J, leaving 3 bases unmatched. CDR1 is GEAIGNYY and CDR2 is EKD in the germline V gene. CDR3 size: 18 residues.

On this clone itself: A far larger clone is only one base removed, so a read error is likely. This sample also contains other DNA sequences that code for the same CDR3. The chain joins TRDV2 to TRDJ3; TRDD3 is a possible D gene (6 bases). The germline V gene has CDR1 GEAIGNYY and CDR2 EKD. This CDR3 region has 18 residues. The CDR3 DNA reads TGTGCCTGTGACACCGTGGGGGGGAGCTCCTGGGACACCCGACAGATGTTTTTT. This sequence encodes CACDTVGGSSWDTRQMFF.

This clone was seen many times. With a far larger clone one base away, a read error is the likely cause. The chain employs TRDV2 and TRDJ1, with 8 bases fitting TRDD3. Germline V gene lookup returns CDR1 GEAIGNYY and CDR2 EKD. This CDR3 region has 14 residues. This CDR3 is CARDTWGNTDKLIF. The CDR3 DNA sequence: TGTGCCCGTGACACCTGGGGGAACACCGATAAACTCATCTTT.

About this clone itself: TCRdb shows a much larger clone's protein in place of this DNA's translation, and the two differ at residue 13, likely through a read error; the protein shown is translated from the DNA. This chain joins TRDV2 and TRDJ2, with TRDD3 matching over 10 bases. CDR1 and CDR2 from the germline V gene are GEAIGNYY and EKD. The CDR3 runs to 16 residues. This CDR3 is CACDTVGDTLTARLFF. As DNA, the CDR3 is TGTGCCTGTGACACCGTGGGGGATACTTTGACAGCACGACTCTTCTTT.

Remarks on this clone: This DNA's translation and the protein TCRdb lists, from a much larger clone, do not match at residue 11, likely due to a read error; the protein shown is translated from the DNA. The V gene is TRDV2, the J gene TRDJ1; 11 nucleotides align to TRDD3. The CDR3 covers 14 residues. The germline gives CDR1 GEAIGNYY, CDR2 EKD. V dropped 3 bases and J dropped 11; count of bases not matched to a gene: 10. The CDR3 reads CACDVLGDKNNLIF. The CDR3 DNA sequence: TGTGCCTGTGACGTACTGGGGGATAAGAACAATCTCATCTTT.

A word on this clone: This is likely an artifact of a read error, given a far larger clone one base away. Other DNA sequences from this sample encode an identical CDR3 as well. The chain carries TRDV2 and TRDJ3; TRDD3 matches 8 bases. After removal of 2 bases from V and 0 bases from J, the junction contained 5 bases not matched to a gene. This CDR3 contains 18 residues. Germline V gene sequence: CDR1 GEAIGNYY, CDR2 EKD. CDR3 nucleotide sequence: TGTGCCTGTGACATTCTGGGGGAGAGCTCCTGGGACACCCGACAGATGTTTTTC. Protein product: CACDILGESSWDTRQMFF.

By proportion, this clone is medium-sized (0.01 to 0.1%). It is likely a read error: a sequence one base away is far more abundant. This chain connects TRDV2 to TRDJ1, with D possibly matching TRDD3 (6 bases). V lost 0 bases to trimming and J lost 1 base, with 8 bases between them. This CDR3 has 14 residues. The germline V gene has CDR1 GEAIGNYY and CDR2 EKD. CDR3 sequence: CACDTVGGTDKLIF. DNA of the CDR3: TGTGCCTGTGACACCGTGGGGGGCACCGATAAACTCATCTTT.

This clone was seen a few times. TCRdb's protein for this DNA is that of a much larger clone and differs from the translation at residue 13, likely a read error; the protein shown is the DNA translation. The chain is built from TRDV2 and TRDJ2; TRDD3 matches 13 bases. The V gene end was trimmed by 3 bases and the J gene end by 5 bases; junction bases not matched to a gene: 11. The length of the CDR3 is 18 residues. Germline values: CDR1 GEAIGNYY, CDR2 EKD. CDR3 nucleotide sequence: TGTGCCTGTGACCCTTGTACTGGGGGATACGATCACACAGCACAACTCTTCTTT. Protein: CACDPCTGGYDHTAQLFF.

This clone showed up just a few times. This sequence is one base from a far larger clone and is likely a read error. Distinct nucleotide sequences in the sample also encode this CDR3. V and J are TRDV2 and TRDJ3; 9 bases agree with TRDD3. Germline assignment: CDR1 GEAIGNYY and CDR2 EKD. This CDR3 contains 17 residues. The CDR3 is CACDTVGGYWDTRQMFF. CDR3 in DNA: TGTGCCTGTGACACCGTCGGGGGATACTGGGACACCCGACAGATGTTCTTC.

This clone was counted ten times or more. The mismatch at residue 5 between this DNA's translation and the TCRdb protein of a much larger clone likely reflects a read error; the protein shown is translated from the DNA. This chain links TRDV2 with TRDJ1; 7 bases line up with TRDD3. V lost 3 bases to trimming and J lost 1 base; unmatched junction nucleotides: 4. Germline lookup yields CDR1 GEAIGNYY and CDR2 EKD. The CDR3 has 14 residues. The CDR3 sequence: CACDELGATDKLIF. The CDR3 bases are TGTGCCTGTGACGAGCTGGGGGCCACCGATAAACTCATCTTT.

For this clone: This likely traces to a read error, being one base from a far larger clone. V gene TRDV2 combines with J gene TRDJ3, with D possibly called TRDD2 or TRDD3 (5 bases each). CDR3 length: 21 residues. Trimming stripped 4 bases from V and 0 bases from J, with 24 bases between. From germline, CDR1 is GEAIGNYY and CDR2 EKD. CDR3 sequence: CACDVPGVRRPSSWDTRQMFF. DNA for the CDR3: TGTGCCTGTGATGTACCGGGGGTTCGCCGTCCTAGCTCCTGGGACACCCGACAGATGTTTTTC.

Note on this clone: TCRdb has a much larger clone's protein, which differs at residue 7 from the translation of this DNA, likely because of a read error; what is shown is the protein translated from the DNA. The CDR3 DNA follows: TGTGCCTGTGACCCACTGGTGGATATTACAGCACAACTCTTCTTT. It codes for CACDPLVDITAQLFF. The V gene is TRDV2, the J gene TRDJ2; a possible D gene is TRDD3 (5 bases). V lost 3 bases and J lost 5, with 15 bases in between. CDR3 length equals 15 residues. The germline V gene has CDR1 GEAIGNYY and CDR2 EKD.